The rows below give T cell receptor beta chains drawn from one sample of a study of early stage breast cancer tumors. Profiling relied on immunoSEQ multiplex PCR, and the TCRdb table lists in-frame clones only, not all of them. Of tens of thousands of clones in the sample, 75% to 85% were seen once. The sample was blood. The receptor set was obtained from a person between 60 and 70 years old with breast cancer. CDR3s include the opening cysteine and the closing phenylalanine or tryptophan. D genes are given only for firm matches. Rows give clone size only sometimes, using once, few, many, or a class for an expanded clone.

d_gene: NA
j_gene: TRBJ2-6
abundance: few
v_gene: TRBV15
CDR3aa: CATSRELGAAESSGANVLTF
CDR3nt: TGTGCCACCAGCAGGGAACTTGGGGCAGCAGAATCCTCTGGGGCCAACGTCCTGACTTTC

d_gene: NA
j_gene: TRBJ2-5
abundance: once
v_gene: TRBV5-1
CDR3aa: CASSRTKETQYF
CDR3nt: TGCGCCAGCAGCCGGACTAAAGAGACCCAGTACTTC

d_gene: NA
j_gene: TRBJ2-3
abundance: NA
v_gene: TRBV10-3
CDR3aa: CAISESIVTGVATDTQYF
CDR3nt: TGTGCCATCAGTGAGTCGATAGTGACGGGAGTCGCCACAGATACGCAGTATTTT

d_gene: NA
j_gene: TRBJ2-5
abundance: NA
v_gene: TRBV15
CDR3aa: CATSRVGGGETQYF
CDR3nt: TGTGCCACCAGCAGAGTTGGTGGGGGGGAGACCCAGTACTTC

d_gene: NA
j_gene: TRBJ1-1
abundance: NA
v_gene: TRBV25-1
CDR3aa: CASSRVSEAFF
CDR3nt: TGTGCCAGCTCTCGAGTCTCTGAAGCTTTCTTT

d_gene: TRBD2
j_gene: TRBJ2-7
abundance: NA
v_gene: TRBV7-9
CDR3aa: CASSLGTSPPYEQYF
CDR3nt: TGTGCCAGCAGCTTGGGGACTAGTCCGCCTTACGAGCAGTACTTC

d_gene: NA
j_gene: TRBJ2-7
abundance: NA
v_gene: TRBV18
CDR3aa: CASSRTNGDEQYF
CDR3nt: TGTGCCAGCTCACGAACGAACGGAGACGAGCAGTACTTC

d_gene: TRBD2
j_gene: TRBJ2-1
abundance: NA
v_gene: TRBV5-6
CDR3aa: CASSLGLGLASGNEQFF
CDR3nt: TGTGCCAGCAGCTTGGGGTTGGGACTAGCATCGGGCAATGAGCAGTTCTTC

d_gene: TRBD1
j_gene: TRBJ2-1
abundance: NA
v_gene: TRBV5-1
CDR3aa: CASISGTGGNEQFF
CDR3nt: TGCGCCAGCATCTCCGGGACAGGGGGAAATGAGCAGTTCTTC

d_gene: NA
j_gene: TRBJ1-2
abundance: few
v_gene: TRBV19
CDR3aa: CASSITTDYGYTF
CDR3nt: TGTGCCAGTAGTATAACGACAGACTATGGCTACACCTTC

d_gene: TRBD1
j_gene: TRBJ2-5
abundance: NA
v_gene: TRBV5-1
CDR3aa: CASSATGTAQETQYF
CDR3nt: TGCGCCAGCAGCGCCACCGGGACAGCCCAAGAGACCCAGTACTTC

d_gene: NA
j_gene: TRBJ2-7
abundance: once
v_gene: TRBV30
CDR3aa: CAWMIQGSYEQYF
CDR3nt: TGTGCCTGGATGATACAGGGTTCCTACGAGCAGTACTTC

d_gene: TRBD2
j_gene: TRBJ2-5
abundance: NA
v_gene: TRBV7-2
CDR3aa: CASRDWASGTSGKETQYF
CDR3nt: TGTGCCAGCAGGGATTGGGCATCCGGGACTAGCGGGAAAGAGACCCAGTACTTC

d_gene: TRBD2
j_gene: TRBJ2-7
abundance: NA
v_gene: TRBV5-8
CDR3aa: CASSYGTSGSWYEQYF
CDR3nt: TGTGCCAGCAGCTACGGGACTAGCGGGAGTTGGTACGAGCAGTACTTC

d_gene: NA
j_gene: TRBJ1-1
abundance: NA
v_gene: TRBV5-1
CDR3aa: CASQASMNTEAFF
CDR3nt: TGCGCCTCCCAGGCCTCTATGAACACTGAAGCTTTCTTT

d_gene: NA
j_gene: TRBJ1-1
abundance: NA
v_gene: TRBV18
CDR3aa: CASSPPRPNTEAFF
CDR3nt: TGTGCCAGCTCACCACCCAGGCCGAACACTGAAGCTTTCTTT

d_gene: TRBD1
j_gene: TRBJ2-7
abundance: NA
v_gene: TRBV6-5
CDR3aa: CASSNRQGVSYEQYF
CDR3nt: TGTGCCAGCAGTAACCGACAGGGGGTCTCCTACGAGCAGTACTTC

d_gene: NA
j_gene: TRBJ2-7
abundance: NA
v_gene: TRBV9
CDR3aa: CASSSRVGTYEQYF
CDR3nt: TGTGCCAGCAGCTCCAGGGTGGGAACCTACGAGCAGTACTTC

d_gene: NA
j_gene: TRBJ2-7
abundance: few
v_gene: TRBV6-5
CDR3aa: CASSYSGTPSYEQYF
CDR3nt: TGTGCCAGCAGTTACTCGGGGACACCTTCCTACGAGCAGTACTTC

d_gene: TRBD2
j_gene: TRBJ2-1
abundance: NA
v_gene: TRBV18
CDR3aa: CASSPPGTSGRAGQFF
CDR3nt: TGTGCCAGCTCACCACCCGGGACTAGCGGGAGGGCCGGGCAGTTCTTC

d_gene: NA
j_gene: TRBJ1-3
abundance: NA
v_gene: TRBV4-1
CDR3aa: CASSQIGVGTIYF
CDR3nt: TGCGCCAGCAGCCAGATCGGGGTGGGCACCATATATTTT

d_gene: TRBD2
j_gene: TRBJ2-1
abundance: NA
v_gene: TRBV5-4
CDR3aa: CASSLARTSGPSDEQFF
CDR3nt: TGTGCCAGCAGCTTGGCTAGGACTAGCGGGCCCTCGGATGAGCAGTTCTTC

d_gene: NA
j_gene: TRBJ1-2
abundance: NA
v_gene: TRBV2
CDR3aa: CASGGTSYNYGYTF
CDR3nt: TGTGCCAGCGGAGGTACATCCTATAACTATGGCTACACCTTC

d_gene: TRBD2
j_gene: TRBJ2-1
abundance: NA
v_gene: TRBV9
CDR3aa: CASSVGELAGYAEQFF
CDR3nt: TGTGCCAGCAGCGTAGGGGAGTTAGCGGGCTATGCTGAGCAGTTCTTC

d_gene: NA
j_gene: TRBJ2-1
abundance: NA
v_gene: TRBV9
CDR3aa: CASSVALGGNEQFF
CDR3nt: TGTGCCAGCAGCGTAGCTTTAGGAGGTAATGAGCAGTTCTTC

d_gene: TRBD2
j_gene: TRBJ2-1
abundance: NA
v_gene: TRBV7-2
CDR3aa: CASSSHRTSGGRYNEQFF
CDR3nt: TGTGCCAGCAGCTCGCACCGGACTAGCGGGGGAAGATACAATGAGCAGTTCTTC